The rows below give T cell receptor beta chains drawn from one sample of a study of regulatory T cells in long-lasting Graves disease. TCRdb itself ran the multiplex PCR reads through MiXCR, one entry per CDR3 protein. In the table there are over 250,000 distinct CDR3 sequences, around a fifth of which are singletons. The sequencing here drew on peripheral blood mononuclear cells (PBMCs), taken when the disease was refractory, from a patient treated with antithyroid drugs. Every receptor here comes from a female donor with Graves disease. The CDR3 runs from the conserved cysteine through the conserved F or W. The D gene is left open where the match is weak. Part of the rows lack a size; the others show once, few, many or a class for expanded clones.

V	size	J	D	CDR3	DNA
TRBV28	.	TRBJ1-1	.	CASSLRDQLNTEAFF	TGTGCCAGCAGTTTACGGGACCAGTTGAACACTGAAGCTTTCTTT
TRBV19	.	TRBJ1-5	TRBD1	CASSIRTGFSNQPQHF	TGTGCCAGTAGTATCCGGACAGGGTTTAGCAATCAGCCCCAGCATTTT
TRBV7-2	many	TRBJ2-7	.	CASSLAGPPTVYEQYF	TGTGCCAGCAGCTTAGCGGGTCCCCCGACTGTCTACGAGCAGTACTTC
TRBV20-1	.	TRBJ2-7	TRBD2	CSARDLAGGQTYEQYF	TGCAGTGCTAGAGATCTAGCGGGAGGGCAGACCTACGAGCAGTACTTC
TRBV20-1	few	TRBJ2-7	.	CSASRASSSYEQYF	TGCAGTGCTAGTAGGGCTAGCAGCTCCTACGAGCAGTACTTC
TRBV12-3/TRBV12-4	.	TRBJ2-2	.	CASSLFGPETGELFF	TGTGCCAGCAGTTTATTCGGACCGGAGACCGGGGAGCTGTTTTTT
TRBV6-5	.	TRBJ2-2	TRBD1	CASSYSGDRVAGELFF	TGTGCCAGCAGTTACTCGGGTGACAGGGTTGCCGGGGAGCTGTTTTTT
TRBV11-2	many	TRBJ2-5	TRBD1	CASSLEPTGGETQYF	TGTGCCAGCAGCTTAGAACCGACAGGGGGGGAGACCCAGTACTTC
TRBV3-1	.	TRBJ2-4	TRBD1	CASSQGTDREGYF	TGTGCCAGCAGCCAAGGGACAGACAGGGAAGGGTACTTC
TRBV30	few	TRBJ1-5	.	CAWSARTLKQPQHF	TGTGCCTGGAGTGCAAGGACGCTTAAGCAGCCCCAGCATTTT
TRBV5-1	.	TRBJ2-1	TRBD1	CASSLSDRGDEQFF	TGCGCCAGCAGCTTATCAGACAGGGGCGATGAGCAGTTCTTC
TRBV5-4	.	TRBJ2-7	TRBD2	CASSTWTSGSSYEQYF	TGTGCCAGCAGCACTTGGACTAGCGGCAGCTCCTACGAGCAGTACTTC
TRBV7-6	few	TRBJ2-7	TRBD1	CASSSRDRGHEQYF	TGTGCCAGCAGCTCCAGGGACAGGGGTCACGAGCAGTACTTC
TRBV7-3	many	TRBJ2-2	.	CASSRSSTGELFF	TGTGCCAGCAGTCGAAGCTCAACCGGGGAGCTGTTTTTT
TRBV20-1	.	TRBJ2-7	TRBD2	CSRSTSGSYEQYF	TGCAGTAGATCGACTAGCGGCTCCTACGAGCAGTACTTC
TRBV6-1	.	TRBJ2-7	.	CASSEEGGSRYEQYF	TGTGCCAGCAGTGAAGAGGGAGGCTCTCGGTACGAGCAGTACTTC
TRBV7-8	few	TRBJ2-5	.	CASSLGGQVTAQETQYF	TGTGCCAGCAGCTTAGGTGGTCAGGTAACGGCCCAAGAGACCCAGTACTTC
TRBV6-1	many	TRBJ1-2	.	CASEVGTNLSPNYGYTF	TGTGCCAGCGAGGTGGGAACCAACCTCTCCCCCAACTATGGCTACACCTTC
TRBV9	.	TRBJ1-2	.	CASSVTGWGYTF	TGTGCCAGCAGCGTCACAGGGTGGGGCTACACCTTC
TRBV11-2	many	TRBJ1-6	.	CASRQPGRNSPLHF	TGTGCCAGCAGACAACCGGGACGGAATTCACCCCTCCACTTT
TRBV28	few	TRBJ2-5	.	CASRRSTQETQYF	TGTGCCAGCAGACGTAGTACACAAGAGACCCAGTACTTC
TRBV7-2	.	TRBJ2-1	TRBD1	CASSLVQGSANEQFF	TGTGCCAGCAGCTTAGTACAGGGGTCAGCAAATGAGCAGTTCTTC
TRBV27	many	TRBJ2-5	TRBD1	CASSSDRAQQETQYF	TGTGCCAGCAGCTCGGACAGGGCCCAACAAGAGACCCAGTACTTC
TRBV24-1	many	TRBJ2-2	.	CATSDLPANTGELFF	TGTGCCACCAGTGATTTGCCTGCTAACACCGGGGAGCTGTTTTTT
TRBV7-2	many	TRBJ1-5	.	CASSLGGAGLSNQPQHF	TGTGCCAGCAGCTTAGGGGGGGCAGGACTTAGCAATCAGCCCCAGCATTTT
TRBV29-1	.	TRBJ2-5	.	CSAPGDYQETQYF	TGCAGCGCCCCGGGGGACTACCAAGAGACCCAGTACTTC
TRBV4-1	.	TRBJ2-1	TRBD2	CASNLAESSYNEQFF	TGCGCCAGCAACCTAGCGGAAAGCTCCTACAATGAGCAGTTCTTC
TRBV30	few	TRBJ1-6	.	CAWSLNSPLHF	TGTGCCTGGAGTCTTAATTCACCCCTCCACTTT
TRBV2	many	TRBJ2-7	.	CASRGTDGALYEQYF	TGTGCCAGCAGAGGGACGGATGGGGCCCTCTACGAGCAGTACTTC
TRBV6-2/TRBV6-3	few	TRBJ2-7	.	CASSATSSYEQYF	TGTGCCAGCAGTGCAACTAGCTCCTACGAGCAGTACTTC
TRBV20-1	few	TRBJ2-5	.	CSARGDGRETQYF	TGCAGTGCTAGAGGGGATGGTCGAGAGACCCAGTACTTC
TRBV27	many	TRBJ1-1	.	CASRRGGTEAFF	TGTGCCAGCAGACGAGGAGGAACTGAAGCTTTCTTT
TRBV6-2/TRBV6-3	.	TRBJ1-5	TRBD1	CASMRTGRPQHF	TGTGCCAGCATGAGGACAGGGCGGCCCCAGCATTTT
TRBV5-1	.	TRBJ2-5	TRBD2	CASSPGLDGETQYF	TGCGCCAGCAGCCCGGGACTAGATGGGGAGACCCAGTACTTC
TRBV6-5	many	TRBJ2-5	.	CASSYSRRGETQYF	TGTGCCAGCAGTTACTCACGAAGGGGAGAGACCCAGTACTTC
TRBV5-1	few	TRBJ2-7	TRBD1	CASSLAWTGDIDEQYF	TGCGCCAGCAGCTTGGCATGGACAGGGGATATCGACGAGCAGTACTTC
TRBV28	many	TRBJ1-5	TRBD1	CASSLGTGAQPQHF	TGTGCCAGCAGTTTGGGGACAGGGGCCCAGCCCCAGCATTTT
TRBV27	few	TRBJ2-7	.	CASSLKGGTTYEQYF	TGTGCCAGCAGTTTAAAGGGGGGCACAACCTACGAGCAGTACTTC
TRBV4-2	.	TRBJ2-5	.	CASSQAGTPYQETQYF	TGTGCCAGCAGCCAAGCGGGCACGCCCTACCAAGAGACCCAGTACTTC
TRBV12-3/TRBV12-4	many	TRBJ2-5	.	CASSLNSEETQYF	TGTGCCAGCAGTTTGAACTCAGAAGAGACCCAGTACTTC
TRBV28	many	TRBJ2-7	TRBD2	CASQPGGRAYEQYF	TGTGCCAGCCAACCGGGAGGGCGGGCCTACGAGCAGTACTTC
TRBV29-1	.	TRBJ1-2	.	CSVWGGRYGYTF	TGCAGCGTTTGGGGAGGGAGGTATGGCTACACCTTC